Shown below are 22 T cell receptor beta chains from a single sample sequenced in a study of blood T cell repertoires in COVID-19. TCRdb's table, derived via immunoSEQ multiplex PCR, lists solely in-frame clones and lacks some. Seen here are about 120,000 clones, approximately 85% observed once, and the top ten hold approximately 10%. The sequencing input was peripheral blood. The receptors derive from an elderly man with acute or convalescent COVID-19.

The CDR3 is CASRSGGNTGELFF. CDR3 nucleotides: TGTGCCAGCAGGAGCGGGGGGAACACCGGGGAGCTGTTTTTT. The chain couples TRBV5-4 to TRBJ2-2, with 8 bases fitting TRBD2. Trimming took 5 bases from V and 1 from J; bases not matched to a gene: 1. The V gene's germline CDR1 is SGHNT and CDR2 YYREEE (reference sequence). CDR3 length: 14 amino acids.

The chain carries TRBV6-1 and TRBJ1-4, with TRBD1 as a possible D gene (6 bases). V dropped 1 base and J dropped 7 bases, with 10 bases sitting between them. The CDR3 sequence is 14 residues long. Germline V gene lookup returns CDR1 MNHNS and CDR2 SASEGT. The CDR3 loop is CASSEGGGGEKLFF. The DNA of the CDR3 is TGTGCCAGCAGTGAAGGCGGGGGCGGTGAAAAACTGTTTTTT.

The chain uses TRBV5-1 and TRBJ1-1; D gene uncertain. Germline lookup yields CDR1 SGHRS and CDR2 YFSETQ. Trimming took 1 base from V and 1 from J, leaving 17 bases between them. CDR3 length equals 17 residues. The CDR3 here is CASSLRITGLKNTEAFF. CDR3 bases: TGCGCCAGCAGCTTGAGGATCACCGGACTTAAGAACACTGAAGCTTTCTTT. Complete variable domain (other parts from reference TRBV5-1 and TRBJ1-1): KAGVTQTPRYLIKTRGQQVTLSCSPISGHRSVSWYQQTPGQGLQFLFEYFSETQRNKGNFPGRFSGRQFSNSRSEMNVSTLELGDSALYLCASSLRITGLKNTEAFFGQGTRLTVV.

V usage is TRBV25-1 and J usage is TRBJ2-3; 9 bases map to TRBD2. Trimming removed 1 base from V and 1 base from J; junction bases left unmatched: 6. The CDR3 is 17 amino acids. The germline gives CDR1 MGHDK, CDR2 SYGVNS. The DNA for the CDR3 is TGTGCCAGCAGTGAATCAGGCGGGAGGGCGGGCACAGATACGCAGTATTTT. Translated: CASSESGGRAGTDTQYF.

V is TRBV7-2 and J is TRBJ2-7, with D possibly TRBD2 on 6 matching bases. Looked up from germline, CDR1 is SGHTA and CDR2 is FQGNSA. The CDR3 is 16 amino acids. V was cut by 5 bases and J by 5 bases, with 22 bases left in between. The DNA of the CDR3 is TGTGCCAGCAGCGCCCCCGCTAGCGTTCCTGGCCACGAGCAGTACTTC. This translates into CASSAPASVPGHEQYF. The whole variable domain, remainder taken from reference TRBV7-2 and TRBJ2-7, is GAGVSQSPSNKVTEKGKDVELRCDPISGHTALYWYRQSLGQGLEFLIYFQGNSAPDKSGLPSDRFSAERTGGSVSTLTIQRTQQEDSAVYLCASSAPASVPGHEQYFGPGTRLTVT.

V is TRBV30 and J is TRBJ2-1; 9 nucleotides agree with TRBD2. V lost 0 bases, J lost 2 bases, and 5 bases stayed unmatched. Germline-derived CDR1 and CDR2 are GTSNPN and SVGIG (reference sequence). The CDR3 has 16 amino acids. CDR3 nucleotides: TGTGCCTGGAGTGTACGGGCGGGAGGGCCCTACAATGAGCAGTTCTTC. This translates into CAWSVRAGGPYNEQFF.

The chain combines TRBV5-1 with TRBJ1-5; D call uncertain. V dropped 0 bases and J dropped 3 bases, with 7 bases sitting between them. The CDR3 totals 14 residues. CDR1 is SGHRS and CDR2 is YFSETQ in the germline V gene. The CDR3 coding sequence is TGCGCCAGCAGCTTGGGCCAGGCCAATCAGCCCCAGCATTTT. It translates to CASSLGQANQPQHF.

This clone was counted between two and nine times. V is TRBV24-1 and J is TRBJ1-2; TRBD1 aligns across 8 bases. V gave up 3 bases and J gave up 7 bases; unmatched junction bases: 6. CDR1 KGHDR and CDR2 SFDVKD come from the germline V gene. The CDR3 runs to 14 residues. The CDR3 sequence is CATSDQDRVGGYTF. The CDR3 nucleotides are TGTGCCACCAGTGATCAGGACAGGGTCGGTGGCTACACCTTC.

This clone was detected only a few times. The gene calls are TRBV10-1 and TRBJ1-1, with 9 bases that match TRBD1. Per the germline V gene, CDR1 is WNHNN and CDR2 is SYGVQD (reference sequence). The CDR3 length is 23 residues. The ends lost 6 bases at V and 3 bases at J; junction bases unmatched: 32. The CDR3 coding sequence is TGCGCCAGCAGGTCCCCCTTTCACAGGGGGCGCGTGGATGGGAAGGTTGAAGACACTGAAGCTTTCTTT. Amino acid sequence: CASRSPFHRGRVDGKVEDTEAFF.

The V and J genes are TRBV1 and TRBJ2-3; TRBD2, the table's D call, was not compared with the DNA. TRBV1 corresponds to a pseudogene. This CDR3 is 13 amino acids long. DNA for the CDR3: TGCACCAGCAGCCTAATATACACAGATACGCAGTATTTT. Translated, it gives CTSSLIYTDTQYF.

In its sample, this clone was seen a few times. This CDR3 is CASRPQGMGGYTF. CDR3 coding DNA: TGCGCCAGCAGGCCCCAGGGGATGGGTGGCTACACCTTC. J is TRBJ1-2 and V is TRBV5-1, with D possibly matching TRBD1 (6 bases). The V gene's germline CDR1 is SGHRS and CDR2 YFSETQ. The ends were cut back, 5 bases at V and 7 bases at J, with 15 bases in the middle. CDR3 length: 13 amino acids. The full variable domain, completed using reference TRBV5-1 and TRBJ1-2, is KAGVTQTPRYLIKTRGQQVTLSCSPISGHRSVSWYQQTPGQGLQFLFEYFSETQRNKGNFPGRFSGRQFSNSRSEMNVSTLELGDSALYLCASRPQGMGGYTFGSGTRLTVV.

The chain uses TRBV6-2 or TRBV6-3 and TRBJ2-5; a weak D match, TRBD1 (5 bases). V was clipped by 2 bases and J by 2 bases, with 9 bases between them. The germline V gene has CDR1 MNHEY and CDR2 SVGEGT. This CDR3 is 14 amino acids long. The chain's CDR3 is CASSYRAGQETQYF. CDR3 sequence (DNA): TGTGCCAGCAGTTACAGGGCAGGGCAAGAGACCCAGTACTTC.

This sequence joins TRBV11-1 and TRBJ1-2; possibly TRBD1 for D (6 bases). The CDR3 extends over 16 amino acids. The V gene's germline CDR1 is SGHAT and CDR2 FQDESV (reference sequence). V was cut by 6 bases and J by 7 bases, with 24 bases left in between. This chain's CDR3 is CASSQDRHIGASGYTF. CDR3 DNA: TGTGCCAGCAGTCAAGACAGGCACATTGGGGCGAGTGGCTACACCTTC.

This chain uses TRBV6-2 or TRBV6-3 with TRBJ2-2, with D possibly matching TRBD2 (5 bases). The CDR3 sequence is 13 residues long. The germline gives CDR1 MNHEY, CDR2 SVGEGT. Trimming stripped 4 bases from V and 6 bases from J, with 9 bases between. Here the CDR3 reads CASSSLVPGELFF. Here the CDR3 DNA reads TGTGCCAGCAGTTCACTAGTCCCCGGGGAGCTGTTTTTT.

The rearrangement uses TRBV9 and TRBJ2-3; D gene uncertain. Trimming stripped 0 bases from V and 6 bases from J, with 14 bases between. This CDR3 region has 15 residues. CDR1 SGDLS and CDR2 YYNGEE come from the germline V gene. DNA for the CDR3: TGTGCCAGCAGCGTAGCCCCGAGGCTAGTTGATACGCAGTATTTT. It is translated as CASSVAPRLVDTQYF.

The V and J genes are TRBV6-6 and TRBJ2-7; D remains unclear. Trimming took off 8 bases at V and 6 bases at J, with 11 bases between the two ends. Germline CDR1 and CDR2: MNHNY and SVGAGI (reference sequence). This CDR3 spans 11 amino acids. CDR3 nucleotide sequence: TGTGCCAGCTCCGTCACGGGCGAGCAGTACTTC. Protein sequence: CASSVTGEQYF.

The J gene is TRBJ1-1, the V gene TRBV19; no clear D. The CDR3 sequence is 12 residues long. Trimming took 0 bases from V and 9 from J, leaving 8 bases between them. Germline lookup yields CDR1 LNHDA and CDR2 SQIVND (reference sequence). The CDR3 spells CASSIEANQAFF. The CDR3 nucleotides are TGTGCCAGTAGTATAGAGGCAAATCAAGCTTTCTTT. The full variable domain, rest sourced from reference TRBV19 and TRBJ1-1, is DGGITQSPKYLFRKEGQNVTLSCEQNLNHDAMYWYRQDPGQGLRLIYYSQIVNDFQKGDIAEGYSVSREKKESFPLTVTSAQKNPTAFYLCASSIEANQAFFGQGTRLTVV.

The gene calls are TRBV6-5 and TRBJ2-7, with D possibly TRBD2 on 6 matching bases. Germline CDR1 is MNHEY and CDR2 is SVGAGI. This CDR3 comprises 14 residues. The V end was cut by 5 bases, the J end by 4 bases, with 15 bases between. CDR3 residues: CASSRTGTEYEQYF. In DNA, the CDR3 is TGTGCCAGCAGTCGGACCGGGACTGAATACGAGCAGTACTTC.

This sequence joins TRBV19 and TRBJ1-1, with 7 bases that match TRBD1. V was pared by 6 bases and J by 5 bases, with 3 bases of the junction left unmatched. This CDR3 comprises 12 residues. Germline V gives CDR1 LNHDA, CDR2 SQIVND (reference sequence). The CDR3 spells CASSDRATEAFF. For the CDR3, the DNA is TGTGCCAGTAGCGACAGGGCGACTGAAGCTTTCTTT.

The gene calls are TRBV4-1 and TRBJ1-4; TRBD1 aligns across 10 bases. The CDR3 sequence is 18 residues long. Trimming cost V 6 bases and J 7 bases; bases outside gene matches: 17. Germline V gives CDR1 MGHRA, CDR2 YSYEKL. CDR3 loop: CASSQMRGAGTGAEKLFF. The CDR3 coding sequence is TGCGCCAGCAGTCAGATGAGGGGAGCCGGGACAGGGGCTGAAAAACTGTTTTTT.

The rearrangement links TRBV7-9 to TRBJ1-2; 9 bases map to TRBD1. CDR1 and CDR2 from the germline V gene are SEHNR and FQNEAQ (reference sequence). Germline trimming cut 2 bases from V and 3 bases from J; bases unmatched to any gene: 4. This CDR3 has 15 residues. CDR3 loop: CASSLMGQGDYGYTF. The CDR3, as DNA: TGTGCCAGCAGCTTAATGGGACAGGGAGACTATGGCTACACCTTC.

This rearrangement joins TRBV7-9 to TRBJ1-2, with a possible D match to TRBD1 (5 bases). V lost 1 base to trimming and J lost 5 bases, with 11 bases between them. CDR1 and CDR2 from the germline V gene are SEHNR and FQNEAQ (reference sequence). The CDR3 is 14 residues long. CDR3 residues: CASSLEGREYGYTF. The CDR3 DNA reads TGTGCCAGCAGCTTAGAGGGCAGGGAATATGGCTACACCTTC.